Below are 2 T cell receptor beta chains sequenced from a single sample in a study of T cell changes during pregnancy in multiple sclerosis. Produced via immunoSEQ multiplex PCR; TCRdb's table is partial and in-frame only. The sample lists tens of thousands of clones, around 90% occurring once. The material was peripheral blood, obtained in the first trimester of pregnancy. The receptors originated from a female donor in good health, enrolled as a control in a pregnancy study.

The chain is built from TRBV9 and TRBJ1-1, with no clear D. The CDR3 runs to 13 residues. The germline CDR1 and CDR2 sequences are SGDLS and YYNGEE. V lost 0 bases to trimming and J lost 1 base, with 4 bases between them. Here the CDR3 reads CASSVGENTEAFF. The CDR3 DNA reads TGTGCCAGCAGCGTAGGCGAGAACACTGAAGCTTTCTTT. The full variable domain, completed using reference TRBV9 and TRBJ1-1, is DSGVTQTPKHLITATGQRVTLRCSPRSGDLSVYWYQQSLDQGLQFLIQYYNGEERAKGNILERFSAQQFPDLHSELNLSSLELGDSALYFCASSVGENTEAFFGQGTRLTVV.

This chain uses TRBV28 with TRBJ2-5, with TRBD2 matching 12 bases. After removal of 2 bases from V and 4 bases from J, the junction contained 14 bases not matched to a gene. Germline-derived CDR1 and CDR2 are MDHEN and SYDVKM. CDR3 length equals 19 residues. CDR3 sequence (DNA): TGTGCCAGCAGTTTAAGCCGGGCTAGCGGGGGGGCCAATAGAGAGACCCAGTACTTC. Translation gives CASSLSRASGGANRETQYF.